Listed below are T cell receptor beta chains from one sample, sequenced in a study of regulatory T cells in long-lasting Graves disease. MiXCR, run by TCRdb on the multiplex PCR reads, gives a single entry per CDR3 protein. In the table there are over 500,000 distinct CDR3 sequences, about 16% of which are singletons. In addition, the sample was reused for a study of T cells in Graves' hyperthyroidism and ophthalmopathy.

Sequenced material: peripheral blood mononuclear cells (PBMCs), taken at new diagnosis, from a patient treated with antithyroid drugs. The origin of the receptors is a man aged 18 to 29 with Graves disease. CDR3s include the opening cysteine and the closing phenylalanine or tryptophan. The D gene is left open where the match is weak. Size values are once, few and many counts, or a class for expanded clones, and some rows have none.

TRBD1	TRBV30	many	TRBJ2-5	CAWNGQGVETQYF	TGTGCCTGGAACGGACAGGGAGTCGAGACCCAGTACTTC
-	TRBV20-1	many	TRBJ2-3	CSARIPGTDTQYF	TGCAGTGCTAGGATCCCCGGCACAGATACGCAGTATTTT
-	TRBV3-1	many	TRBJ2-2	CASSQPASNTGELFF	TGTGCCAGCAGCCAACCGGCGTCGAACACCGGGGAGCTGTTTTTT
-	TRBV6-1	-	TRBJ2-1	CASRRGMGQMGGDEQFF	TGTGCCAGCAGGAGGGGAATGGGACAGATGGGCGGGGATGAGCAGTTCTTC
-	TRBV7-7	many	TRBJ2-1	CASSLHPGDEQFF	TGTGCTAGCAGCTTACACCCGGGGGATGAGCAGTTCTTC
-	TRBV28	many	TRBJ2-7	CASSLKGFEQYF	TGTGCCAGCAGTTTGAAGGGATTCGAGCAGTACTTC
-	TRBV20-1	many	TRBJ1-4	CSASPGLSDRPFF	TGCAGTGCTAGCCCAGGCCTATCAGACAGGCCGTTTTTT
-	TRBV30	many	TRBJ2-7	CAWSGTDSYEQYF	TGTGCCTGGAGCGGGACCGACTCCTACGAGCAGTACTTC
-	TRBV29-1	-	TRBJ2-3	CSLLRADTQYF	TGCAGCCTCCTCCGGGCAGATACGCAGTATTTT
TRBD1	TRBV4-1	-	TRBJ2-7	CASSHSQGTLSYEQYF	TGCGCCAGCAGCCACTCACAGGGGACCTTATCCTACGAGCAGTACTTC
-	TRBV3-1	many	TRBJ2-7	CASSQNMGEQYF	TGTGCCAGCAGCCAGAATATGGGCGAGCAGTACTTC
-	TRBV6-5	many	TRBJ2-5	CASSYTERETQYF	TGTGCCAGCAGTTATACTGAGAGAGAGACCCAGTACTTC
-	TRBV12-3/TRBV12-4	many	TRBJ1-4	CASSDTGPTNEKLFF	TGTGCCAGCAGTGATACAGGGCCAACTAATGAAAAACTGTTTTTT
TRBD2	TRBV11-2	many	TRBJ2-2	CASSLGLAGANTGELFF	TGTGCCAGCAGCCTGGGACTAGCGGGAGCGAACACCGGGGAGCTGTTTTTT
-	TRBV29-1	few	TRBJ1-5	CSVVEDSNQPQHF	TGCAGCGTTGTCGAGGATAGCAATCAGCCCCAGCATTTT
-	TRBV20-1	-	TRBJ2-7	CSAPVLAETYEQYF	TGCAGTGCCCCCGTGTTAGCGGAGACCTACGAGCAGTACTTC
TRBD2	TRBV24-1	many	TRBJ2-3	CATSDRVAGGSTDTQYF	TGTGCCACCAGTGATCGTGTAGCGGGAGGGAGCACAGATACGCAGTATTTT
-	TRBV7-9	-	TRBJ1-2	CASSLGTPKGYTF	TGTGCCAGCAGCTTAGGGACCCCCAAGGGCTACACCTTC
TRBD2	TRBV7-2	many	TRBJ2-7	CASSFPTSGTYEQYF	TGTGCCAGCAGCTTCCCGACTAGCGGGACCTACGAGCAGTACTTC
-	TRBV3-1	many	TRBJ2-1	CASSQVPGTAEQFF	TGTGCCAGCAGCCAAGTCCCGGGTACCGCTGAGCAGTTCTTC
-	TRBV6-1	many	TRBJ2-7	CASKGHRLVRYEQYF	TGTGCCAGCAAAGGACACAGGCTTGTGAGATACGAGCAGTACTTC
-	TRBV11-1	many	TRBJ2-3	CASSRAGHTVF	TGTGCCAGCAGCAGAGCGGGCCACACTGTTTTT
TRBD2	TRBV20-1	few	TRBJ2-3	CSASRPAGPTDTQYF	TGCAGTGCTAGTCGGCCAGCGGGACCCACAGATACGCAGTATTTT
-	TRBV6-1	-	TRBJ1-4	CASSRWNNEKLFF	TGTGCCAGCAGCCGGTGGAATAATGAAAAACTGTTTTTT
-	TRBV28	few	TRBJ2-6	CATSPRANVLTF	TGTGCCACCTCCCCTAGGGCCAACGTCCTGACTTTC
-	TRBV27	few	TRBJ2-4	CASSPRRNIQYF	TGTGCCAGCAGCCCCAGGAGAAACATTCAGTACTTC
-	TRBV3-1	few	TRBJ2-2	CASSSRIVGGTGELFF	TGTGCCAGCAGCTCTCGTATCGTCGGTGGCACCGGGGAGCTGTTTTTT
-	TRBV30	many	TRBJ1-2	CAWSGTGSGGYTF	TGTGCCTGGAGTGGAACGGGGAGCGGTGGCTACACCTTC
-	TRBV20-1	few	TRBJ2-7	CSSSRRGHEQYF	TGCAGTTCATCGAGGCGGGGCCACGAGCAGTACTTC
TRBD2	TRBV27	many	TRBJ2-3	CASSGGSGTSTDTQYF	TGTGCCAGCAGCGGGGGGTCGGGGACTAGCACAGATACGCAGTATTTT
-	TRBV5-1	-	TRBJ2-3	CASSLETAPTQYF	TGCGCCAGCAGCTTGGAGACCGCCCCTACGCAGTATTTT
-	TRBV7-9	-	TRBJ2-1	CASSFVKWGNEQFF	TGTGCCAGCAGCTTTGTAAAGTGGGGCAATGAGCAGTTCTTC
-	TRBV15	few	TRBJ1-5	CATSRQSIGYSNQPQHF	TGTGCCACCAGCAGACAAAGCATCGGCTATAGCAATCAGCCCCAGCATTTT
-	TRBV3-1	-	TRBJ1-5	CASSQVAGGNQPQHF	TGTGCCAGCAGCCAGGTTGCGGGCGGCAATCAGCCCCAGCATTTT
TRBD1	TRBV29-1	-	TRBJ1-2	CSARQGDGYTF	TGCAGCGCCCGACAGGGGGACGGCTACACCTTC
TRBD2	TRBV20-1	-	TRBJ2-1	CSAHPPGLAGGVHYYNEQFF	TGCAGTGCTCATCCCCCCGGACTAGCGGGAGGGGTCCACTACTACAATGAGCAGTTCTTC
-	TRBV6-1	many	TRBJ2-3	CASRPLGTTNTDTQYF	TGTGCCAGCAGACCCCTCGGGACAACTAACACAGATACGCAGTATTTT
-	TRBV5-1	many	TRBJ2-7	CASSSDLSYEQYF	TGCGCCAGCAGCTCAGACCTTTCCTACGAGCAGTACTTC
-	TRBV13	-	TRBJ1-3	CASSLEAGFMPGNTIYF	TGTGCCAGCAGCTTAGAAGCCGGGTTTATGCCTGGAAACACCATATATTTT
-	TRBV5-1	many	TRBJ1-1	CASSLVYRGSTEAFF	TGCGCCAGCAGCTTGGTGTACAGAGGATCCACTGAAGCTTTCTTT